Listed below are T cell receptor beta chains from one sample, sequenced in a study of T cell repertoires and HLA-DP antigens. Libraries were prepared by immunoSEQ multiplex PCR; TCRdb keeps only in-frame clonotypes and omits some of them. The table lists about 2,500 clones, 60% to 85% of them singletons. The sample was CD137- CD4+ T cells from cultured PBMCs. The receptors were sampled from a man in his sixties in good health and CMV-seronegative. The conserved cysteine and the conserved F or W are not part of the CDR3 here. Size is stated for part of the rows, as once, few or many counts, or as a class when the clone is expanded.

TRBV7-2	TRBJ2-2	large	ASSLVVAPGELF
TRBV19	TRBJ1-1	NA	ASSSQMNTEAF
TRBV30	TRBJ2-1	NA	AWMGGRASYNEQF
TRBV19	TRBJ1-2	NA	ASSTGSGTGDYGYT
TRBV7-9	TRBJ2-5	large	ASSMTETQY
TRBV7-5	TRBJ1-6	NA	ASSAWDRGFNSPLH
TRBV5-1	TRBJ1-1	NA	ASSADLGGNTEAF
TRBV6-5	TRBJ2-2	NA	ASSSGTSGGGELF
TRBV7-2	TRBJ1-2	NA	ASSSQGAVYGYT
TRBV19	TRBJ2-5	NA	ASSPPGGRQETQY
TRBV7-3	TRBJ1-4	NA	ASSRAADSNEKLF
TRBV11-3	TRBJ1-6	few	ASSSLEIQFPALH
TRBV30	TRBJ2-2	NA	AWISSGMNTGELF
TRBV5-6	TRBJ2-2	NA	ASSLGPSAAKGGELF
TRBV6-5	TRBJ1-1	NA	ASNPGTPEGTEAF
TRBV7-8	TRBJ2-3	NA	ASSSEGGTQY
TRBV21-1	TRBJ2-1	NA	ASSPPCSGLSYNEQF
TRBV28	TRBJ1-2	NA	ASSSSPLNYGYT
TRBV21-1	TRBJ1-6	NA	ASSKERTASHTLH
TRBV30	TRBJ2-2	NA	AWSRVSGELF
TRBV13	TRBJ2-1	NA	ASSSRDAGYNEQF
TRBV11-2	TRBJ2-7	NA	ASSRTGSYEQY
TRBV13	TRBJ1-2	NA	ASSLVAGNYGYT
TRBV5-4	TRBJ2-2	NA	ASSLEARAGTANTGELF
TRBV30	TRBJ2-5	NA	AWRRRGGMETQY
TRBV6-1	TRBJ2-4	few	ASSTMRLAKNIQY
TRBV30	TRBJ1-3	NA	AWGVGPGNTIY
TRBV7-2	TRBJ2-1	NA	ASSLQGRNEQF
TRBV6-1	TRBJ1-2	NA	ASKDRGGRYGYT
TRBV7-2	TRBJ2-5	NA	ASSQSRPEGGETQY
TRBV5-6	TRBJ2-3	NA	ASSLWDPGSTDTQY
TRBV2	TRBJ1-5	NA	ASSGLSQPQH
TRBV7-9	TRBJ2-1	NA	ASSPNRDVF
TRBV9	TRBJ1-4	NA	ASSTRDRGNEKLF
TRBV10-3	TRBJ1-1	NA	AIRPSDRGNTEAF
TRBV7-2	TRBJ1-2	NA	ASSLAPGRYGYT
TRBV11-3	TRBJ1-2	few	ASSLLSRVNGYT
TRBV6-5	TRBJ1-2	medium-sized	ATIDRRTGHGYT
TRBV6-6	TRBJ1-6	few	ASSSSGTGNSPLH
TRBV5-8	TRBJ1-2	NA	ASSSLRDRLLRHA
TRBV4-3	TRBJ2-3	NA	ASSQALTGGAVTDTQY
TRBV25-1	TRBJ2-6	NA	ASSDYVASGANVLT
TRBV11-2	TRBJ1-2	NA	ASSLDMRYGYT
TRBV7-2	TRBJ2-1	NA	ASSAPRGFSEQF
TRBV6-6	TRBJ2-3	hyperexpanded	ASSYVRALSTDTQY
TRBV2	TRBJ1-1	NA	VGSRGNTEAF
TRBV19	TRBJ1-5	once	ASSIQGREQPQH
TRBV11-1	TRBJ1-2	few	ASSLLSRVNGYT
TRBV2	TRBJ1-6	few	ASSGGPRDNSPLH
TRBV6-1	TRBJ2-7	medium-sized	ASNRELLSYEQY
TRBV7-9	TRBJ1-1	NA	ASSLELGAEAF
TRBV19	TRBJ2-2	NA	ASTPRERGGELF
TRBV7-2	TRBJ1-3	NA	ASWLQASSGNTIY
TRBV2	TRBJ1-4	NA	ASTGGSRKLF
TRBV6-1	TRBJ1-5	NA	ASSAAGGFGNQPQH